The 11 T cell receptor beta chains given below trace back to one sample, sequenced in a study of PD-1 blockade in classical Hodgkin lymphoma. Regarding time point: cycle 4 day 1 (C4D1), after 5 to 7 weeks of nivolumab. Each and every patient relapsed after autologous stem cell transplantation, and patients got differing brentuximab vedotin exposure. Only in-frame clones appear in the TCRdb table, and some are missing; sequencing was by immunoSEQ multiplex PCR. The data contain roughly 60,000 clones, 91% of them singletons. The source was peripheral blood mononuclear cells (PBMCs), collected before the fourth cycle of nivolumab. These receptors were collected from a human donor with classical Hodgkin lymphoma.

This rearrangement joins TRBV4-2 to TRBJ1-2; possible D gene TRBD1, 6 bases. This CDR3 contains 15 residues. Germline assignment: CDR1 LGHNA and CDR2 YNFKEQ. V was trimmed by 0 bases and J by 7 bases, leaving 15 bases between them. Here the CDR3 DNA reads TGTGCCAGCAGCCAAGACGGACGGGGGGCCGGTGGCTACACCTTC. It encodes CASSQDGRGAGGYTF.

The V gene is TRBV29-1, the J gene TRBJ1-2, with D perhaps matching TRBD1 (5 bases). V lost 6 bases and J 4 bases, leaving 18 bases between the germline ends. This CDR3 has 14 amino acids. The germline V gene encodes CDR1 SQVTM and CDR2 ANQGSEA. The CDR3 DNA is TGCAGCGTACCAAAAGAGGGGTTAGGCTATGGCTACACCTTC. Its protein is CSVPKEGLGYGYTF.

This clone appeared a single time. The genes are TRBV30 and TRBJ1-4; D unresolved. V lost 0 bases and J lost 13, with 9 bases in between. The CDR3 contains 11 residues. Germline V CDR1 and CDR2: GTSNPN, SVGIG (reference sequence). CDR3 loop: CAWSVEGGLFF. CDR3 nucleotides: TGTGCCTGGAGTGTTGAAGGAGGACTGTTTTTT. The complete variable domain, with remaining parts taken from reference TRBV30 and TRBJ1-4, reads SQTIHQWPATLVQPVGSPLSLECTVEGTSNPNLYWYRQAAGRGLQLLFYSVGIGQISSEVPQNLSASRPQDRQFILSSKKLLLSDSGFYLCAWSVEGGLFFGSGTQLSVL.

The gene calls are TRBV5-6 and TRBJ2-3; D ambiguous. CDR1 and CDR2 from the germline V gene are SGHDT and YYEEEE. V was cut by 1 base and J by 5 bases, with 8 bases left in between. The CDR3 is made up of 13 amino acids. In DNA form, the CDR3 reads TGTGCCAGCAGCTTGCAGTCCTTAGATACGCAGTATTTT. This encodes CASSLQSLDTQYF.

This rearrangement joins TRBV6-6 to TRBJ1-1, with D unclear. Between the trimmed V and J ends, which lost 5 bases and 5 bases, there was a span of 6 bases. Germline loops: CDR1 MNHNY, CDR2 SVGAGI (reference sequence). CDR3 length: 11 amino acids. CDR3 bases: TGTGCCAGCAGTAGAGGGACTGAAGCTTTCTTT. This gives the protein CASSRGTEAFF.

This clone is a singleton in its sample. The V and J genes are TRBV6-6 and TRBJ2-5; 10 positions match TRBD2. The junction had 4 bases not matched to a gene; V was cut back by 2 bases and J by 4 bases. CDR1 is MNHNY, CDR2 SVGAGI, per germline (reference sequence). This CDR3 contains 15 residues. CDR3: CASSYSSGGGETQYF. The CDR3 DNA sequence: TGTGCCAGCAGTTACAGCAGCGGGGGGGGAGAGACCCAGTACTTC.

V usage is TRBV14 and J usage is TRBJ2-2; D gene ambiguous. The V end lost 3 bases, the J end lost 0 bases, and 11 bases lay between the germline ends. This CDR3 is 16 amino acids long. From germline, CDR1 is SGHDN and CDR2 FVKESK. This CDR3 reads CASSHSGLPNTGELFF. The CDR3 region has the DNA TGTGCCAGCAGCCACTCCGGGTTGCCGAACACCGGGGAGCTGTTTTTT.

CDR3 bases: TGTGCCAGCAGCCCAAGTCGTGGAGGATACGAGCAGTACTTC. It specifies CASSPSRGGYEQYF. V is TRBV11-3 and J is TRBJ2-7; the D gene is possibly TRBD2 (5 bases). The CDR3 contains 14 residues. Germline V gives CDR1 SGHNT, CDR2 YENEEA. Trimming removed 5 bases from V and 4 bases from J, with 15 bases in between.

J is TRBJ2-1 and V is TRBV27, with D hard to call. V was shortened by 2 bases and J by 1 base, with 9 bases between the two germline ends. The germline CDR1 and CDR2 sequences are MNHEY and SMNVEV (reference sequence). CDR3 length: 15 residues. DNA for the CDR3: TGTGCCAGCAGTTTAGCCCCTCTGTCCTACAATGAGCAGTTCTTC. Translation gives CASSLAPLSYNEQFF.

The rearrangement links TRBV7-9 to TRBJ2-5; D perhaps matches TRBD2 (5 bases). This CDR3 is built from 14 residues. Germline CDR1 reads SEHNR; CDR2 reads FQNEAQ (reference sequence). V lost 1 base and J lost 8, with 14 bases in between. The CDR3 sequence: CASSLDPSGGTQYF. CDR3 DNA: TGTGCCAGCAGCTTAGATCCCAGCGGCGGTACCCAGTACTTC.

V and J are TRBV2 and TRBJ1-2; D is perhaps TRBD1 (5 bases). Trimming left V 7 bases short and J 1 base short, with 22 bases between. CDR1 is SNHLY, CDR2 FYNNEI, per germline. The CDR3 has 17 residues. The CDR3 DNA sequence: TGTGCCAGCACCGGGTCTATTGGGGCCTGGAGTAACTATGGCTACACCTTC. As protein: CASTGSIGAWSNYGYTF.